This TCR beta chain came from a study of long-term antiretroviral therapy in people with HIV. General observations from the study: Spans of CDR3 length were tighter for HIV repertoires than for controls.

CDR3 size: 15 residues. V was clipped by 3 bases and J by 4 bases; unmatched bases: 4. Germline V gives CDR1 MNHEY, CDR2 SMNVEV (reference sequence). With survey level as its setting, the immunoSEQ assay was v3.0. Generated by immunoSEQ multiplex PCR, the TCRdb table keeps only in-frame clones and is missing some. The repertoire consists of about 25,000 clones, with roughly 85% occurring once and the leading ten covering about a sixth. On this clone itself: The target antigen is unknown.

This TCR came from a man between 45 and 60 years old with HIV. V gene TRBV27 combines with J gene TRBJ2-1, with 9 bases fitting TRBD2. Sequencing was performed on unsorted PBMCs, taken 1.2 years after starting antiretroviral therapy. Here the CDR3 DNA reads TGTGCCAGCAGTTTTGGCGGGGGGGTATACAATGAGCAGTTCTTC. It encodes CASSFGGGVYNEQFF.